Listed here are 20 T cell receptor beta chains from one sample, sequenced in a study of blood T cell repertoires in COVID-19. Assay: immunoSEQ multiplex PCR; the TCRdb copy retains only in-frame clones and omits some. Here the sample spans over 250,000 clones, roughly 85% being singletons. The source material was peripheral blood. The receptors here all came from a woman between 70 and 85 years old with acute or convalescent COVID-19.

This clone has just a few counts. The rearrangement joins TRBV30 to TRBJ1-3; 7 bases align to TRBD1. The length of the CDR3 is 16 residues. Germline CDR1 reads GTSNPN; CDR2 reads SVGIG (reference sequence). The J segment lost 9 bases and the V segment lost 0 bases, leaving 14 bases of the junction unmatched. CDR3 sequence: CAWSVDRRPGASTIYF. The CDR3 coding sequence is TGTGCCTGGAGTGTGGACAGGCGCCCAGGGGCTAGCACCATATATTTT.

V gene TRBV7-2 combines with J gene TRBJ2-1, with TRBD1 as a possible D gene (5 bases). V dropped 5 bases and J dropped 9 bases, with 14 bases sitting between them. CDR3 length: 13 residues. Germline values: CDR1 SGHTA, CDR2 FQGNSA. The CDR3 loop is CASSPGRATEQFF. The CDR3 DNA follows: TGTGCCAGCAGCCCAGGCAGGGCTACTGAGCAGTTCTTC.

This clone was counted once. This rearrangement joins TRBV5-4 to TRBJ1-2; no firm D call. Per the germline V gene, CDR1 is SGHNT and CDR2 is YYREEE (reference sequence). Between the trimmed V and J ends, which lost 1 base and 6 bases, there was a span of 7 bases. This CDR3 has 12 amino acids. The CDR3 region is CASSLRRNGYTF. CDR3 nucleotides: TGTGCCAGCAGCTTGAGGCGGAATGGCTACACCTTC. Full variable domain (remainder filled in from reference TRBV5-4 and TRBJ1-2): ETGVTQSPTHLIKTRGQQVTLRCSSQSGHNTVSWYQQALGQGPQFIFQYYREEENGRGNFPPRFSGLQFPNYSSELNVNALELDDSALYLCASSLRRNGYTFGSGTRLTVV.

The chain carries TRBV12-5 and TRBJ1-1; D gene uncertain. The CDR3 runs 12 residues. CDR1 LGHNT and CDR2 FRNRAP come from the germline V gene. V dropped 1 base and J dropped 8 bases, with 8 bases sitting between them. CDR3 DNA sequence: TGTGCTAGTGGTTTGGGAGCAGGAGAAGCTTTCTTT. Protein: CASGLGAGEAFF.

The rearrangement links TRBV11-2 to TRBJ2-7; perhaps TRBD1 as D (6 bases). The CDR3 length is 15 residues. Germline-derived CDR1 and CDR2 are SGHAT and FQNNGV. Deletions cut 0 bases from V and 4 bases from J, with 13 bases between. CDR3 amino acids: CASSLDRVRGYEQYF. In nucleotides, the CDR3 is TGTGCCAGCAGCTTAGATCGAGTCAGGGGATACGAGCAGTACTTC.

This clone turned up a few times. This rearrangement joins TRBV7-7 to TRBJ2-5, with D maybe TRBD1 (5 bases). CDR1 SSHAT and CDR2 FNYEAQ come from the germline V gene (reference sequence). The CDR3 extends over 16 amino acids. Trimming took 1 base from V and 5 from J, leaving 17 bases between them. The CDR3 loop is CASSLGGRHPGETQYF. DNA of the CDR3: TGTGCCAGCAGCTTAGGTGGACGTCATCCAGGGGAGACCCAGTACTTC. Using reference TRBV7-7 and TRBJ2-5 for the parts outside the CDR3, the full variable domain is GAGVSQSPRYKVTKRGQDVTLRCDPISSHATLYWYQQALGQGPEFLTYFNYEAQPDKSGLPSDRFSAERPEGSISTLTIQRTEQRDSAMYRCASSLGGRHPGETQYFGPGTRLLVL.

The CDR3 spells CASSQGRGTGVTGELFF. The CDR3 bases are TGTGCCAGCAGCCAAGGGCGTGGGACTGGGGTCACCGGGGAGCTGTTTTTT. The chain is built from TRBV3-1 (or the pseudogene TRBV3-2) and TRBJ2-2, with D tentatively TRBD2 (6 bases). This CDR3 contains 17 residues. Germline V lookup: CDR1 LGHDT, CDR2 YNNKEL (reference sequence). The V end was cut by 1 base, the J end by 4 bases, with 16 bases between.

As to this clone: Sequence at one end of the junction differs from germline and may be a read error. The gene calls are TRBV11-2 and TRBJ2-1; the D is unclear. The CDR3 is 12 amino acids. Germline values: CDR1 SGHAT, CDR2 FQNNGV. The CDR3 here is CASSSSDNEQFF. CDR3 sequence (DNA): TGTGCCAGCAGCTCCTCCGACAATGAGCAGTTCTTC. Based on the CDR3 plus reference TRBV11-2 and TRBJ2-1, the full variable domain is EAGVAQSPRYKIIEKRQSVAFWCNPISGHATLYWYQQILGQGPKLLIQFQNNGVVDDSQLPKDRFSAERLKGVDSTLKIQPAKLEDSAVYLCASSSSDNEQFFGPGTRLTVL.

The V and J genes are TRBV10-3 and TRBJ1-5; D is ambiguous. Germline lookup yields CDR1 ENHRY and CDR2 SYGVKD. V lost 3 bases and J 6 bases, leaving 12 bases between the germline ends. The CDR3 loop spans 14 amino acids. The CDR3 protein is CAISENPSGQPQHF. In DNA, the CDR3 is TGTGCCATCAGTGAAAACCCTTCGGGTCAGCCCCAGCATTTT.

The rearrangement uses TRBV9 and TRBJ1-1; TRBD1 might be the D (6 bases). The germline V and J ends were trimmed by 4 bases and 5 bases, with 15 bases remaining between them. CDR3 size: 14 residues. Germline V gene data show CDR1 as SGDLS and CDR2 as YYNGEE. The CDR3 DNA reads TGTGCCAGCAGCCCCATTTCCAGGGGAACTGAAGCTTTCTTT. Encoded protein: CASSPISRGTEAFF. The variable domain in full, with the rest retrieved from reference TRBV9 and TRBJ1-1, is DSGVTQTPKHLITATGQRVTLRCSPRSGDLSVYWYQQSLDQGLQFLIQYYNGEERAKGNILERFSAQQFPDLHSELNLSSLELGDSALYFCASSPISRGTEAFFGQGTRLTVV.

The chain uses TRBV6-2 or TRBV6-3 and TRBJ1-6; no reliable D call. Between the trimmed V and J ends, which lost 2 bases and 14 bases, there was a span of 13 bases. This CDR3 has 13 residues. Germline CDR1 and CDR2: MNHEY and SVGEGT. The CDR3 spells CASSYTSGLALHF. The DNA of the CDR3 is TGTGCCAGCAGTTACACTTCGGGGTTGGCCCTCCACTTT.

The V gene is TRBV3-1 (or the pseudogene TRBV3-2), the J gene TRBJ2-7; tentative D call: TRBD2 (6 bases). Trimming removed 4 bases from V and 0 bases from J, with 7 bases in between. Germline CDR1 LGHDT, CDR2 YNNKEL (reference sequence). The CDR3 spans 13 residues. CDR3 sequence: CASSRGLSYEQYF. The CDR3 region has the DNA TGTGCCAGCAGCCGGGGACTCTCCTACGAGCAGTACTTC.

This chain joins TRBV28 and TRBJ1-2, with 7 bases identical to TRBD1. CDR1 is MDHEN, CDR2 SYDVKM, per germline. There are 13 residues in the CDR3. V lost 4 bases to trimming and J lost 5 bases; unmatched junction nucleotides: 4. CDR3 region: CASSWGQQYGYTF. CDR3 coding DNA: TGTGCCAGCAGTTGGGGACAGCAGTATGGCTACACCTTC.

The gene calls are TRBV6-5 and TRBJ1-4, with no clear D. CDR1 and CDR2 (germline): MNHEY, SVGAGI. This CDR3 comprises 15 residues. V was pared by 6 bases and J by 8 bases, with 19 bases between. The CDR3 is CASSLREGVGEKLFF. The CDR3 bases are TGTGCCAGCAGCCTACGGGAGGGTGTGGGCGAAAAACTGTTTTTT.

The chain has TRBV7-3 and TRBJ2-2, with D tentatively TRBD2 (6 bases). Deletions cut 5 bases from V and 6 bases from J, with 10 bases between. CDR1 and CDR2 from the germline V gene are SGHTA and FQGTGA. This CDR3 contains 13 residues. As DNA, the CDR3 is TGTGCCAGCAGCCCCGGCGGGGCCGGGGAGCTGTTTTTT. This gives the protein CASSPGGAGELFF.

The V gene is TRBV9, the J gene TRBJ1-5; D perhaps matches TRBD1 (5 bases). Trimming cost V 9 bases and J 4 bases, with 14 bases left between them. CDR3 length: 13 residues. CDR1 is SGDLS, CDR2 YYNGEE, per germline. In nucleotides, the CDR3 is TGTGCCACCCAGGGCCAGCCTAATCAGCCCCAGCATTTT. Residues: CATQGQPNQPQHF.

The chain employs TRBV20-1 and TRBJ2-3; D not certain. The CDR3 is 10 amino acids. Trimming left V 2 bases short and J 7 bases short, with 4 bases between. Germline V CDR1 and CDR2: DFQATT, SNEGSKA (reference sequence). CDR3 sequence: CSARYHTQYF. The DNA of the CDR3 is TGCAGTGCTAGATATCATACGCAGTATTTT.

This rearrangement joins TRBV10-3 to TRBJ2-1; possibly TRBD2 for D (5 bases). CDR3 size: 16 residues. CDR1 ENHRY and CDR2 SYGVKD come from the germline V gene. The V end lost 0 bases, the J end lost 5 bases, and 14 bases lay between the germline ends. This CDR3 is CAISESRGLKHNEQFF. CDR3 sequence (DNA): TGTGCCATCAGTGAGTCGAGAGGGTTAAAGCACAATGAGCAGTTCTTC.

This clone was picked up one time. V gene TRBV30 combines with J gene TRBJ1-6; the match to TRBD1 covers 7 bases. CDR1 and CDR2 (germline): GTSNPN, SVGIG (reference sequence). The V and J ends lost 3 bases and 14 bases, in that order; junction bases with no gene match: 16. This CDR3 is built from 15 residues. The CDR3 DNA sequence: TGTGCCTGGAGACCCCCCGGGACAGCACTAAGCACCCTCCACTTT. This gives the protein CAWRPPGTALSTLHF.

The table lists this clone with a count of one. The chain is built from TRBV4-1 and TRBJ1-2; D remains unclear. V dropped 6 bases and J dropped 0 bases, with 8 bases sitting between them. The CDR3 runs to 13 residues. Germline lookup yields CDR1 MGHRA and CDR2 YSYEKL. CDR3 loop: CASSAQTNYGYTF. The CDR3 nucleotides are TGCGCCAGCAGTGCACAAACTAACTATGGCTACACCTTC.